The rows below give T cell receptor beta chains drawn from one sample of a study of OX40 agonist ivuxolimab in advanced cancers. Profiling relied on immunoSEQ multiplex PCR, and the TCRdb table lists in-frame clones only, not all of them. The sample has 85,000 to 130,000 clones, 90% seen once. Sequencing used CD4+ or CD8+ T cells sorted from blood, obtained in a trial of the OX40 agonist ivuxolimab. The receptors stem from an adult with an advanced solid tumor such as melanoma, head and neck, liver or kidney cancer. Both conserved end residues are part of each CDR3.

J gene,V gene,CDR3 protein
TRBJ2-1,TRBV4-1,CASSQGARGGLNEQFF
TRBJ2-5,TRBV7-2,CASSSQGTSLQTQYF
TRBJ2-6,TRBV5-4,CASSYENRGANVLTF
TRBJ2-5,TRBV7-3,CASSLTGTSVETQYF
TRBJ1-2,TRBV5-1,CASSLGQGVGYTF
TRBJ2-3,TRBV30,CAWSVGGTDTQYF
TRBJ2-3,TRBV9,CASSVAGGASTDTQYF
TRBJ1-6,TRBV7-2,CASSLQGYNSPLHF
TRBJ2-1,TRBV4-2,CASSQGSTSANEQFF
TRBJ2-3,TRBV4-1,CASSHPAPLPDTQYF
TRBJ1-1,TRBV7-9,CASSPNPGQGDTEAFF
TRBJ2-3,TRBV2,CASSPNPPTDTQYF
TRBJ1-1,TRBV18,CASSPGTGPNTEAFF
TRBJ1-1,TRBV29-1,CSASTRGGDTEAFF
TRBJ1-2,TRBV28,CASSPPDQVYGYTF
TRBJ1-6,TRBV5-6,CASSLEAKLLHF
TRBJ2-6,TRBV5-6,CASTLLASGANVLTF
NA,TRBV6-6,CASRPRNTAYEQYF
TRBJ1-1,TRBV5-8,CASSQQGTEAFF
TRBJ2-7,TRBV28,CASSRAFYEQYF
TRBJ2-6,TRBV6-5,CASSLASGANVLTF
TRBJ2-7,TRBV5-5,CASSLAAGVTYEQYF
TRBJ1-2,TRBV29-1,CSVEDGGNGGYTF
TRBJ2-1,TRBV29-1,CSVERLASYNEQFF
TRBJ2-5,TRBV11-2,CASTLPWGGETQYF
TRBJ2-7,TRBV19,CASSTQQDMGEQYF
TRBJ2-3,TRBV21-1,CASSKERGSASSSTDTQYF
TRBJ2-7,TRBV21-1,CASSKGDTSYEQYF
TRBJ1-4,TRBV9,CASSPVGGEKLFF
TRBJ2-3,TRBV6-1,CASSDWGTDTQYF
TRBJ2-5,TRBV6-5,CASKWTSGGAKTQYF
TRBJ1-6,TRBV7-2,CASSLSRGNNSPLHF
TRBJ1-5,TRBV7-2,CASSLGQGRGNQPQHF
TRBJ2-7,TRBV6-5,CASSYRGLAGDEQYF
TRBJ2-7,TRBV7-9,CASSLGGYIVQYF
TRBJ2-1,TRBV11-2,CASSSTGGRYNEQFF
TRBJ1-6,TRBV7-9,CASSPRQGYNSPLHF
TRBJ2-3,TRBV30,CAWSGGLAGTDTQYF
TRBJ2-3,TRBV11-2,CASSTDRSTDTQYF
TRBJ1-5,TRBV7-8,CASSSRQNSNQPQHF
TRBJ1-3,TRBV30,CAWSLLVGQNTIYF
TRBJ1-2,TRBV29-1,CSVEDQGYYGYTF
TRBJ1-2,TRBV19,CASSSSGTGLTNYGYTF
TRBJ1-1,TRBV7-9,CASSLARQGKDTEAFF
TRBJ2-5,TRBV9,CASSLRPGETQYF
TRBJ1-5,TRBV28,CASSLTAFRFNQPQHF
TRBJ1-2,TRBV5-1,CASSLQEPNYGYTF
TRBJ1-5,TRBV6-1,CASTTGGNQPQHF
TRBJ2-7,TRBV28,CASSPGSPGEQYF
TRBJ2-3,TRBV18,CASSPWGGPTDTQYF
TRBJ1-2,TRBV29-1,CSEGQGNYGYTF
TRBJ1-2,TRBV20-1,CSARIVGGYTF
TRBJ1-5,TRBV7-9,CASSLGYSNQPQHF
TRBJ2-2,TRBV10-2,CASSDLTGGGWAGELFF
TRBJ1-1,TRBV6-6,CASKDRGNTEAFF
TRBJ1-6,TRBV5-5,CASSSDRGAYNSPLHF
TRBJ2-7,TRBV19,CASRSTGGAYEQYF
TRBJ2-3,TRBV10-1,CASSFTDTQYF
TRBJ2-5,TRBV5-5,CASSPQGGETQYF